The entry below gives a single T cell receptor (beta chain) sequence along with its context. CDR1 and CDR2 (germline): SQVTM, ANQGSEA. The CDR3 sequence is 13 residues long. The V end lost 4 bases, the J end lost 0 bases, and 9 bases lay between the germline ends. The data derive from a study of blood T cell repertoires in COVID-19. Libraries were prepared by immunoSEQ multiplex PCR; TCRdb keeps only in-frame clonotypes and omits some of them. Of about 45,000 clones in the sample, more than 80% are singletons; the top ten hold roughly 8.2%. This sequence was found in an elderly man in a cohort sampled during active COVID-19. Material for sequencing was peripheral blood. This chain joins TRBV29-1 and TRBJ1-1, with D perhaps TRBD1 (6 bases). The CDR3: CSVGGQMNTEAFF. The CDR3 DNA reads as TGCAGCGTTGGTGGACAGATGAACACTGAAGCTTTCTTT.